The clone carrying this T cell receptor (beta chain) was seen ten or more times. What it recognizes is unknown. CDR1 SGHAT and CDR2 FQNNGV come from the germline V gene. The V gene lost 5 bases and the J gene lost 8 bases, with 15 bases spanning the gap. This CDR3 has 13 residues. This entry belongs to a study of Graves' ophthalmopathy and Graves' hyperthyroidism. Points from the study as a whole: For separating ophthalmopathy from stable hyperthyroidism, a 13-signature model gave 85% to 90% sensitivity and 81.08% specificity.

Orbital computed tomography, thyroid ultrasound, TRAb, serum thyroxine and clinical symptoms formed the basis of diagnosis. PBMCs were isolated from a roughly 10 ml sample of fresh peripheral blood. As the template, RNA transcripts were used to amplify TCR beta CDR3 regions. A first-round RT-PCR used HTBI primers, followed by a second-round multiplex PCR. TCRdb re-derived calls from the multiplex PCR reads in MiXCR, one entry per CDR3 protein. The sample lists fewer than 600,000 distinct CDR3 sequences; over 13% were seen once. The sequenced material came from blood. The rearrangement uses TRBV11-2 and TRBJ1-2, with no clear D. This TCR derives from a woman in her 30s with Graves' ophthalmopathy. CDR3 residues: CASSPLEPEGYTF. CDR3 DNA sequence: TGTGCCAGCAGCCCCCTCGAGCCGGAGGGCTACACCTTC.